Below, 16 T cell receptor beta chains from the same sample are listed, as sequenced in a study of cytomegalovirus exposure and HLA in healthy donors. PCR primers comprised 60 Vbeta and 13 Jbeta primers. Here immunoSEQ multiplex PCR was the method, and the copy in TCRdb shows in-frame clones only, minus some. The sample is made up of 50,000 to 60,000 clones, and the top ten hold 3.5% to 4.5% of it. The sequencing sample was made of PBMCs. The receptors shown here come from a male donor in good health and CMV-seronegative.

This chain connects TRBV2 to TRBJ2-1, with 9 bases identical to TRBD1. The CDR3 is 15 amino acids. Germline CDR1 is SNHLY and CDR2 is FYNNEI. Trimming cost V 8 bases and J 5 bases; bases outside gene matches: 10. In nucleotides, the CDR3 is TGTGCCAGCGTCGGTGCCGGGACAGGGAACAATGAGCAGTTCTTC. Translated, it gives CASVGAGTGNNEQFF.

CDR3 in amino acids: CASSYSRVQMNTEAFF. CDR3 nucleotide sequence: TGTGCCAGCAGTTACTCGAGGGTTCAGATGAACACTGAAGCTTTCTTT. The rearrangement joins TRBV6-5 to TRBJ1-1; no definite D call. Germline V CDR1 and CDR2: MNHEY, SVGAGI. V dropped 0 bases and J dropped 0 bases, with 11 bases sitting between them. The CDR3 sequence is 16 residues long.

The V and J genes are TRBV4-3 and TRBJ2-2; no definite D call. This CDR3 has 13 amino acids. CDR1 LGHNA and CDR2 YSLEER come from the germline V gene. The V and J ends lost 3 bases and 6 bases respectively, with 8 bases between them. In nucleotides, the CDR3 is TGCGCCAGCAGCCAGAGTTACTCCGGGGAGCTGTTTTTT. Protein sequence: CASSQSYSGELFF.

The chain carries TRBV27 and TRBJ2-7; possibly TRBD2 for D (6 bases). The CDR3 totals 15 residues. CDR1 is MNHEY, CDR2 SMNVEV, per germline (reference sequence). Between the trimmed V and J ends, which lost 5 bases and 0 bases, there was a span of 14 bases. CDR3: CASSRAGLPSYEQYF. CDR3 DNA sequence: TGTGCCAGCAGTCGGGCGGGACTCCCCTCCTACGAGCAGTACTTC.

The chain carries TRBV6-5 and TRBJ2-1; 7 bases line up with TRBD1. Germline CDR1 and CDR2: MNHEY and SVGAGI. This CDR3 is 15 amino acids long. Trimming took 3 bases from V and 5 from J; bases not matched to a gene: 7. The CDR3 region has the DNA TGTGCCAGCAGTTATGAGGGGACAGACGACAATGAGCAGTTCTTC. Its translation: CASSYEGTDDNEQFF.

The J gene is TRBJ2-3, the V gene TRBV27; D is perhaps TRBD2 (5 bases). The CDR3 totals 13 residues. Looked up from germline, CDR1 is MNHEY and CDR2 is SMNVEV (reference sequence). V lost 0 bases, J lost 6 bases, and 7 bases lay in between. This chain's CDR3 is CASSLSRGDTQYF. The CDR3 region has the DNA TGTGCCAGCAGTTTATCGCGAGGGGATACGCAGTATTTT.

The chain links TRBV4-3 to TRBJ2-1; TRBD2 aligns across 11 bases. The trim removed 0 bases at V and 5 bases at J, leaving 3 bases unmatched. The CDR3 contains 16 residues. CDR1 and CDR2 (germline): LGHNA, YSLEER. CDR3 sequence (DNA): TGCGCCAGCAGCCAAGACCTAGCGGGGGGCGACAATGAGCAGTTCTTC. Translation: CASSQDLAGGDNEQFF.

The chain has TRBV5-8 and TRBJ2-7, with 8 positions matching TRBD1. This CDR3 comprises 15 residues. Looked up from germline, CDR1 is SGHTS and CDR2 is YDEGEE. J lost 0 bases, V lost 5 bases, and 7 bases had no gene match. CDR3 sequence reads: CASSLTGVGSYEQYF. In nucleotides, the CDR3 is TGTGCCAGCAGTCTGACAGGGGTGGGCTCCTACGAGCAGTACTTC.

This rearrangement joins TRBV6-5 to TRBJ2-7; D is perhaps TRBD1 (6 bases). Trimming pared 6 bases from V and 5 bases from J, leaving 14 bases between. Germline CDR1 is MNHEY and CDR2 is SVGAGI. This CDR3 spans 13 amino acids. This CDR3 reads CASSRTESDEQYF. CDR3 nucleotide sequence: TGTGCCAGCAGCCGGACAGAAAGCGACGAGCAGTACTTC.

As concerns this clone: One end of the junction fails to match germline, which may point to a read error. This chain connects TRBV4-3 to TRBJ1-1, with 7 bases lining up with TRBD1. The CDR3 consists of 13 residues. CDR1 and CDR2 from the germline V gene are LGHNA and YSLEER. In DNA, the CDR3 is TGCGCCAGCAGCCCGGGGACAGTGGGAGAAGATTTCTTT. It translates to CASSPGTVGEDFF.

The J gene is TRBJ1-3, the V gene TRBV6-1; no clear D. Germline V gene data show CDR1 as MNHNS and CDR2 as SASEGT. V lost 11 bases, J lost 0 bases, and 14 bases lay in between. The length of the CDR3 is 14 residues. The DNA of the CDR3 is TGTGCCTCTAGAGGTCAGCGCTCTGGAAACACCATATATTTT. It translates to CASRGQRSGNTIYF.

As concerns this clone: The junction departs from the called germline gene at one end, perhaps through a read error. V and J are TRBV6-5 and TRBJ1-1; D perhaps matches TRBD1 (5 bases). The CDR3 loop spans 15 amino acids. The germline V gene encodes CDR1 MNHEY and CDR2 SVGAGI. CDR3 sequence (DNA): TGTGCCAGCAGTTACGGGAAAAGGGGTGACACTGAAGATTTCTTT. Translation: CASSYGKRGDTEDFF.

The rearrangement joins TRBV7-9 to TRBJ1-3; no clear D. CDR3 length: 15 residues. V lost 2 bases, J lost 0 bases, and 8 bases lay in between. Germline V gives CDR1 SEHNR, CDR2 FQNEAQ (reference sequence). CDR3 amino acids: CASSLSGDSGNTIYF. CDR3 in DNA: TGTGCCAGCAGCTTATCGGGAGACTCTGGAAACACCATATATTTT.

J is TRBJ2-3 and V is TRBV15; D call uncertain. In germline, CDR1 is LNHNV, CDR2 YYDKDF (reference sequence). V lost 0 bases, J lost 2 bases, and 3 bases lay in between. This CDR3 comprises 13 residues. The CDR3 spells CATSRDLTDTQYF. As DNA, the CDR3 is TGTGCCACCAGCAGAGATCTCACAGATACGCAGTATTTT.

The chain carries TRBV28 and TRBJ2-5; 7 bases are a match to TRBD2. The CDR3 is 13 residues long. V gave up 6 bases and J gave up 6 bases; unmatched junction bases: 7. Germline loops: CDR1 MDHEN, CDR2 SYDVKM. The CDR3 DNA reads as TGTGCCAGCAGCCCAACCGGGAGGCAGACCCAGTACTTC. As protein: CASSPTGRQTQYF.

V and J are TRBV5-1 and TRBJ2-3; 8 bases match TRBD1. Unmatched junction bases numbered 2, after V lost 3 bases and J lost 2 bases. This CDR3 has 14 residues. Germline V CDR1 and CDR2: SGHRS, YFSETQ. The CDR3 coding sequence is TGCGCCAGCAGCTCGGACAGGGCCACAGATACGCAGTATTTT. Amino acids: CASSSDRATDTQYF. Supplemented by reference TRBV5-1 and TRBJ2-3, the full variable domain reads KAGVTQTPRYLIKTRGQQVTLSCSPISGHRSVSWYQQTPGQGLQFLFEYFSETQRNKGNFPGRFSGRQFSNSRSEMNVSTLELGDSALYLCASSSDRATDTQYFGPGTRLTVL.